The clone carrying this TCR beta chain was counted a single time. Its antigen is undetermined. The CDR3 runs 14 residues. Germline CDR1 and CDR2: MNHNS and SASEGT. Trimming removed 9 bases from V and 1 base from J, with 14 bases in between. The PCR was carried out with 60 Vbeta primers and 13 Jbeta primers. TCRdb's table, derived via immunoSEQ multiplex PCR, lists solely in-frame clones and lacks some. The sample holds around 130,000 clones, 60% to 75% seen once. These data belong to a study of cytomegalovirus exposure and HLA in healthy donors. Study results and limitations: The study flagged about 160 TCR beta chains as cytomegalovirus-associated. A classifier reportedly called cytomegalovirus status with high sensitivity and specificity.

The V gene is TRBV6-1, the J gene TRBJ2-3, with D possibly being TRBD1 (6 bases). The receptor was derived from a woman aged 45-60 years in good health and CMV-seropositive. The specimen was PBMCs. The CDR3 is CASTGLVGTDTQYF. CDR3 bases: TGTGCCAGTACAGGGCTGGTTGGCACAGATACGCAGTATTTT.